This TCR beta chain was observed in a study of radiotherapy plus CTLA-4 blockade in lung cancer. Overall study: There were objective responses in 18% of patients, and over 30% had disease control.

As for this clone: Its antigen is unknown.

The CDR3 length is 15 residues. The germline V gene has CDR1 SGHVS and CDR2 FNYEAQ. Trimming shortened V by 5 bases and J by 2 bases, and 13 bases separated the two germline ends. Notes on the study in general: Dynamics of early blood T cell clones, together with interferon-beta, were reportedly the best predictors of response.

This table comes from immunoSEQ multiplex PCR, and its TCRdb copy is limited to in-frame clones, with some not included. The repertoire includes tens of thousands of clones, less than 90% of them detected once, and 0.82% sits in the top ten. The chain is built from TRBV7-6 and TRBJ2-1, with D tentatively TRBD2 (5 bases). This TCR came from a human donor with non-small cell lung cancer who had stable disease on radiotherapy plus ipilimumab. The specimen comprised peripheral blood, sampled from a patient treated with radiotherapy plus ipilimumab. CDR3 in DNA: TGTGCCAGCAGCCCTCGGGGAGAACCCTACAATGAGCAGTTCTTC. Its translation is CASSPRGEPYNEQFF. Full variable domain (outside the CDR3, taken from reference TRBV7-6 and TRBJ2-1): GAGVSQSPRYKVTKRGQDVALRCDPISGHVSLYWYRQALGQGPEFLTYFNYEAQQDKSGLPNDRFSAERPEGSISTLTIQRTEQRDSAMYRCASSPRGEPYNEQFFGPGTRLTVL.